This TCR beta chain comes out of a study of immune cell composition in non-small cell lung cancer. Germline V CDR1 and CDR2: SGHNT, YYREEE (reference sequence). Trimming cost V 0 bases and J 0 bases, with 12 bases left between them. The CDR3 covers 16 residues. Overall study results and limits: Clones >0.5% enriched in tumour were rarer in adenocarcinoma (around 35%) than squamous (roughly 75%). TIL tumour reactivity correlated with maximal tumour-associated clone frequency in adenocarcinoma.

Regarding this clone: Its target is unknown.

Measured with immunoSEQ multiplex PCR; TCRdb has only the in-frame clones, and not every one. The sample consists of about 13,000 clones, roughly 68% of them appearing once. Template was genomic DNA from frozen, unsorted single-cell suspensions. Input material: lung tumor tissue. The TCR sequence derives from a human donor with non-small cell lung cancer. J is TRBJ1-1 and V is TRBV5-4; D ambiguous. The CDR3 bases are TGTGCCAGCAGCTTGGGCGGGGAGGAGTTGAACACTGAAGCTTTCTTT. Translating it yields CASSLGGEELNTEAFF.